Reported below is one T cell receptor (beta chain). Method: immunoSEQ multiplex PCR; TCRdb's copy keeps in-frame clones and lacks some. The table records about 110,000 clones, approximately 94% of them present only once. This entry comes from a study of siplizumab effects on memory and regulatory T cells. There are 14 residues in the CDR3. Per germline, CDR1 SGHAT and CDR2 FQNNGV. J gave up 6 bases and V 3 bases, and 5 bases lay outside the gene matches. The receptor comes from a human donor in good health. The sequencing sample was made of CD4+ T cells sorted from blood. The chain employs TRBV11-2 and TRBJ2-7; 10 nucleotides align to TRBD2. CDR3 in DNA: TGTGCCAGCAGCTTGCCTAGCGGGAGCTCCGAGCAGTACTTC. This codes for CASSLPSGSSEQYF.